The TCR beta chain described here comes from a study of read filtering for tumor transcriptome and immune sequencing. Study in general: Whole-transcriptome libraries were prepared after DNase treatment.

Many counts were recorded for this clonotype. The library was built from about 370 ng RNA with molecular barcoded adaptors for alpha/delta and beta/gamma chains. TCRdb redid the calling of the reads with MiXCR, one entry per CDR3 protein. Here the sample spans approximately 150,000 distinct CDR3 sequences, under 15% being singletons. Germline CDR1 reads SEHNR; CDR2 reads FQNEAQ (reference sequence). CDR3 length: 16 residues. The V and J ends lost 4 bases and 1 base, in that order; junction bases with no gene match: 6. The source is a donor aged 40 or over with multiple myeloma. The gene calls are TRBV7-9 and TRBJ2-5; 10 bases are a match to TRBD2. Specimen: a population of CD138-negative cells sorted from bone marrow. The CDR3 DNA is TGTGCCAGCAGCTCGCCTAGACTAGCGGGCCAAGAGACCCAGTACTTC. Encoded protein: CASSSPRLAGQETQYF.